The clone carrying this TCR beta chain was seen only a few times. The antigen is undetermined. The observed sequence ends 3 residues before the CDR3 terminus, with the missing tail filled in from the germline J gene. Diagnosis required reduced IgG, IgA and/or IgM with specific antibody deficiency. Heparinized whole blood, about 4.5 to 9 ml, came from each donor. This sample is drawn from a study of T cell clonality in common variable immunodeficiency. The CDR3 has 13 amino acids. The V end lost 4 bases, the J end lost 0 bases, and 9 bases lay between the germline ends. Looked up from germline, CDR1 is GTSNPN and CDR2 is SVGIG (reference sequence). Study results and caveats: Reportedly, TCR beta sequences from common variable immunodeficiency showed fewer deletions and N-nucleotide insertions.

Profiled with immunoSEQ multiplex PCR; TCRdb holds only in-frame clones, not every one. This record lists about 32,000 clones, none seen once only, and the top ten clones contain roughly 5.4%. V gene TRBV30 combines with J gene TRBJ1-2, with D hard to call. Sequenced material: peripheral blood mononuclear cells. The sequence came from a human donor with common variable immunodeficiency. The CDR3 DNA, read in part, is TGTGCCTGGATGATGCAGTCTAACTATGGC. It specifies CAWMMQSNYG. The CDR3 reads in full as CAWMMQSNYGYTF.